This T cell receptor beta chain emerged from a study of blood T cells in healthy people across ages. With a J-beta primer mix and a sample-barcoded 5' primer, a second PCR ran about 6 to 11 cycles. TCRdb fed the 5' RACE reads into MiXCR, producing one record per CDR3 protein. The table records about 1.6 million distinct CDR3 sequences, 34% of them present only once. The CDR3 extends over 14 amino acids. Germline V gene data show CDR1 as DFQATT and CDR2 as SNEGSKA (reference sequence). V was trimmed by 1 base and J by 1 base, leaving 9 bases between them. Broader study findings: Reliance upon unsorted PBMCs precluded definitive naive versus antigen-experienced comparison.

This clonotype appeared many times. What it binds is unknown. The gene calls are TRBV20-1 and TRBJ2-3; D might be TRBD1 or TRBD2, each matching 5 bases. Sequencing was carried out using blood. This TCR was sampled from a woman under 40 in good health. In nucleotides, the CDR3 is TGCAGTGCTAGAGTGGGGACGGGCACAGATACGCAGTATTTT. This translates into CSARVGTGTDTQYF.